This passage covers 22 T cell receptor beta chains from one sample sequenced in a study of blood T cell repertoires in COVID-19. Libraries were prepared by immunoSEQ multiplex PCR; TCRdb keeps only in-frame clonotypes and omits some of them. The sample shows about 88,000 clones, 88% of them seen only once. The specimen was peripheral blood. The source is a woman older than 75 with acute or convalescent COVID-19.

This clone came up once. The chain links TRBV29-1 to TRBJ2-6, with 8 bases matching TRBD2. Trimming at V came to 4 bases and at J to 4 bases, leaving 6 bases not matched to a gene. This CDR3 has 15 residues. Germline V gene data show CDR1 as SQVTM and CDR2 as ANQGSEA. CDR3 coding DNA: TGCAGCGTTGGGCGGGGGGCCGACGGGGCCAACGTCCTGACTTTC. Translating it yields CSVGRGADGANVLTF.

The chain combines TRBV6-5 with TRBJ1-5; no reliable D call. CDR1 and CDR2 from the germline V gene are MNHEY and SVGAGI. This CDR3 has 15 residues. Trimming took off 5 bases at V and 1 base at J, with 12 bases between the two ends. DNA for the CDR3: TGTGCCAGCAGTCACAGACCGATCAGCAATCAGCCCCAGCATTTT. Translated: CASSHRPISNQPQHF.

The rearrangement joins TRBV3-1 (or the pseudogene TRBV3-2) to TRBJ1-2, with D tentatively TRBD1 (5 bases). V was shortened by 4 bases and J by 0 bases, with 12 bases between the two germline ends. Germline V lookup: CDR1 LGHDT, CDR2 YNNKEL (reference sequence). The CDR3 length is 15 residues. The DNA for the CDR3 is TGTGCCAGCAGCCTGACGGGGGTCCCTAACTATGGCTACACCTTC. As protein: CASSLTGVPNYGYTF.

J is TRBJ2-1 and V is TRBV14; 10 nucleotides align to TRBD1. The germline V gene has CDR1 SGHDN and CDR2 FVKESK. This CDR3 region has 15 residues. Trimming removed 4 bases from V and 5 bases from J; junction bases left unmatched: 5. The DNA for the CDR3 is TGTGCCAGCAGCCTACGACAGGGGGCTAACAATGAGCAGTTCTTC. Protein product: CASSLRQGANNEQFF.

The chain joins TRBV29-1 to TRBJ2-1; 14 nucleotides align to TRBD2. CDR1 and CDR2 (germline): SQVTM, ANQGSEA. V dropped 6 bases and J dropped 6; count of bases not matched to a gene: 4. This CDR3 has 14 amino acids. CDR3 sequence (DNA): TGCAGCGTCGCGGGACTAGCGGGAGTCAATGAGCAGTTCTTC. This translates into CSVAGLAGVNEQFF.

This clone was recorded only once. The chain uses TRBV4-3 and TRBJ1-6, with a weak D call TRBD1 (5 bases). The CDR3 has 16 residues. V lost 1 base and J lost 10, with 17 bases in between. The germline gives CDR1 LGHNA, CDR2 YSLEER. CDR3 amino acids: CASSQVGTTGKSPLHF. The CDR3 bases are TGCGCCAGCAGCCAAGTGGGGACTACTGGGAAGTCACCCCTCCACTTT.

The V and J genes are TRBV18 and TRBJ1-5; 8 bases agree with TRBD1. The junction had 4 bases not matched to a gene; V was cut back by 2 bases and J by 4 bases. This CDR3 is built from 15 residues. Germline V gene sequence: CDR1 KGHSH, CDR2 LQKENI. CDR3 sequence (DNA): TGTGCCAGCTCACCAAGGACAGGGTCAAATCAGCCCCAGCATTTT. The encoded protein is CASSPRTGSNQPQHF.

The CDR3 sequence is CASSLAQGALNQPQHF. CDR3 nucleotide sequence: TGTGCCAGCAGCTTAGCGCAGGGGGCTCTCAATCAGCCCCAGCATTTT. The genes are TRBV7-8 and TRBJ1-5, with 8 bases matching TRBD1. V trimming: 0 bases; J trimming: 3 bases; junction bases outside the gene matches: 4. Germline V gene sequence: CDR1 SGHVS, CDR2 FQNEAQ. The CDR3 covers 16 residues.

This chain uses TRBV28 with TRBJ2-7, with D tentatively TRBD1 (5 bases). CDR1 and CDR2 from the germline V gene are MDHEN and SYDVKM. V dropped 2 bases and J dropped 2 bases, with 13 bases sitting between them. The CDR3 runs 15 residues. CDR3 bases: TGTGCCAGCAGTTTACGAGGCGGCAGGGCCTACGAGCAGTACTTC. As protein: CASSLRGGRAYEQYF.

The rearrangement joins TRBV20-1 to TRBJ1-1, with D unclear. CDR1 DFQATT and CDR2 SNEGSKA come from the germline V gene (reference sequence). The CDR3 length is 11 residues. V shed 6 bases and J shed 3 bases, with 8 bases lying between them. The CDR3 loop is CSAIADTEAFF. CDR3 coding DNA: TGCAGTGCCATCGCGGACACTGAAGCTTTCTTT.

The chain couples TRBV29-1 to TRBJ1-2; D is perhaps TRBD1 (6 bases). Germline V lookup: CDR1 SQVTM, CDR2 ANQGSEA. Trimming stripped 6 bases from V and 4 bases from J, with 18 bases between. The CDR3 is made up of 14 amino acids. DNA for the CDR3: TGCAGCGTAGCCACAGGGTCCCCTCTCTATGGCTACACCTTC. Translation: CSVATGSPLYGYTF.

The chain combines TRBV11-3 with TRBJ2-1, with D unclear. The CDR3 sequence is 13 residues long. Germline V gene lookup returns CDR1 SGHNT and CDR2 YENEEA. V was cut by 5 bases and J by 5 bases, with 10 bases left in between. The DNA for the CDR3 is TGTGCCAGCAGCCCTGAGACAAACAATGAGCAGTTCTTC. Translated, it gives CASSPETNNEQFF.

The chain is built from TRBV19 and TRBJ1-1, with 11 positions matching TRBD1. The CDR3 is 16 residues long. Per the germline V gene, CDR1 is LNHDA and CDR2 is SQIVND (reference sequence). V gave up 5 bases and J gave up 5 bases; unmatched junction bases: 10. CDR3 residues: CASSLPGQGVPTEAFF. CDR3 in DNA: TGTGCCAGTAGTCTCCCGGGACAGGGGGTACCGACTGAAGCTTTCTTT.

The chain has TRBV5-1 and TRBJ2-7; 12 bases are a match to TRBD2. The germline CDR1 and CDR2 sequences are SGHRS and YFSETQ. The CDR3 runs to 15 residues. J gave up 2 bases and V 4 bases, and 4 bases lay outside the gene matches. The DNA for the CDR3 is TGCGCCAGCAGCCCCGGACTAGCGGGGACCTACGAGCAGTACTTC. It translates to CASSPGLAGTYEQYF.

This clone was picked up one time. The chain has TRBV7-2 and TRBJ2-1, with 8 bases matching TRBD1. Germline V gene lookup returns CDR1 SGHTA and CDR2 FQGNSA. The junction had 2 bases not matched to a gene; V was cut back by 3 bases and J by 1 base. The CDR3 extends over 15 amino acids. Here the CDR3 reads CASSFDRGSYNEQFF. Here the CDR3 DNA reads TGTGCCAGCAGCTTCGACAGGGGTTCCTACAATGAGCAGTTCTTC.

The chain uses TRBV2 and TRBJ1-4, with TRBD1 matching 10 bases. The CDR3 loop spans 15 amino acids. V was pared by 6 bases and J by 8 bases, with 9 bases of the junction left unmatched. Germline CDR1 and CDR2: SNHLY and FYNNEI. CDR3 sequence (DNA): TGTGCCAGCAGCGCCGGGACAGGGGCTGGCGAAAAACTGTTTTTT. Protein: CASSAGTGAGEKLFF.

This chain joins TRBV19 and TRBJ1-4; tentatively, D is TRBD1 (5 bases). V was clipped by 3 bases and J by 7 bases, with 15 bases between them. CDR3 size: 15 residues. Germline V lookup: CDR1 LNHDA, CDR2 SQIVND (reference sequence). CDR3 sequence reads: CASSMWGGTGEKLFF. Written as DNA, the CDR3 is TGTGCCAGTAGTATGTGGGGAGGGACGGGTGAAAAACTGTTTTTT.

The V gene is TRBV7-9, the J gene TRBJ2-7; 7 bases agree with TRBD1. CDR1 and CDR2 (germline): SEHNR, FQNEAQ (reference sequence). V shed 6 bases, J shed 7 bases, and the junction held 9 bases outside the gene matches. CDR3 length equals 13 residues. CDR3 sequence reads: CASSQQGPGEQYF. The DNA of the CDR3 is TGTGCCAGCAGTCAACAGGGGCCTGGGGAGCAGTACTTC.

The V gene is TRBV19, the J gene TRBJ1-5; tentative D call: TRBD1 (6 bases). In germline, CDR1 is LNHDA, CDR2 SQIVND (reference sequence). The ends were cut back, 1 base at V and 1 base at J, with 11 bases in the middle. The CDR3 spans 16 residues. The CDR3 sequence: CASSIGRGGSNQPQHF. The CDR3 DNA follows: TGTGCCAGTAGTATAGGCAGGGGCGGGAGCAATCAGCCCCAGCATTTT.

This chain connects TRBV28 to TRBJ2-5, with D tentatively TRBD2 (5 bases). The CDR3 has 15 amino acids. V lost 3 bases and J 2 bases, leaving 13 bases between the germline ends. Germline V CDR1 and CDR2: MDHEN, SYDVKM. For the CDR3, the DNA is TGTGCCAGCAGTTTGCCCCTTTCGGGGCAAGAGACCCAGTACTTC. As protein: CASSLPLSGQETQYF. The full variable domain, in which reference TRBV28 and TRBJ2-5 provide the parts outside the CDR3, is DVKVTQSSRYLVKRTGEKVFLECVQDMDHENMFWYRQDPGLGLRLIYFSYDVKMKEKGDIPEGYSVSREKKERFSLILESASTNQTSMYLCASSLPLSGQETQYFGPGTRLLVL.

The rearrangement uses TRBV11-2 and TRBJ1-1, with 10 bases fitting TRBD1. V shed 5 bases and J 3 bases; nucleotides not matched to a gene: 12. The CDR3 is made up of 17 amino acids. Germline CDR1 and CDR2: SGHAT and FQNNGV. The CDR3 sequence: CASSPQRTGGFDTEAFF. The CDR3 coding sequence is TGTGCCAGCAGCCCCCAAAGGACAGGGGGATTCGACACTGAAGCTTTCTTT.

The V gene is TRBV4-2, the J gene TRBJ2-7; 11 bases map to TRBD2. Per germline, CDR1 LGHNA and CDR2 YNFKEQ. Trimming took 0 bases from V and 1 from J; bases not matched to a gene: 5. The CDR3 consists of 17 residues. CDR3 residues: CASSQEVGTSGSYEQYF. CDR3 coding DNA: TGTGCCAGCAGCCAAGAAGTAGGGACTAGCGGTTCCTACGAGCAGTACTTC.